The 24 T cell receptor beta chains below were found in one sample sequenced in a study of OX40 agonist ivuxolimab in advanced cancers. Some clones are missing from TCRdb's copy, which holds only in-frame ones; the method was immunoSEQ multiplex PCR. In the table there are about 68,000 clones, under 90% of which are singletons. This material consisted of CD4+ or CD8+ T cells sorted from blood, taken in a trial of the OX40 agonist ivuxolimab. The receptors originated from an adult with an advanced solid tumor such as melanoma, head and neck, liver or kidney cancer.

The CDR3 loop reads CASSPPSYNEQFF. In DNA form, the CDR3 reads TGTGCCAGCTCACCCCCCTCCTACAATGAGCAGTTCTTC. The chain recombines TRBV18 with TRBJ2-1; D is undetermined. Germline-derived CDR1 and CDR2 are KGHSH and LQKENI. V lost 3 bases and J lost 0, with 3 bases in between. The CDR3 loop spans 13 amino acids.

The rearrangement joins TRBV5-1 to TRBJ1-2; TRBD1 matches 9 bases. This CDR3 has 16 amino acids. J was trimmed by 1 base and V by 3 bases; bases with no gene match: 7. Germline lookup yields CDR1 SGHRS and CDR2 YFSETQ. CDR3 protein: CASSSAGQGFNYGYTF. CDR3 nucleotides: TGCGCCAGCAGCTCCGCTGGACAGGGGTTTAACTATGGCTACACCTTC.

The chain is built from TRBV29-1 and TRBJ1-1, with 8 bases identical to TRBD1. Germline lookup yields CDR1 SQVTM and CDR2 ANQGSEA. This CDR3 spans 15 amino acids. J was trimmed by 5 bases and V by 7 bases; bases with no gene match: 15. CDR3 sequence (DNA): TGCAGCGCTCGACTCCTCCAGGGGGCGCTTACTGAAGCTTTCTTT. Encoded protein: CSARLLQGALTEAFF.

The V gene is TRBV11-2, the J gene TRBJ1-5; 7 bases are a match to TRBD1. CDR1 and CDR2 from the germline V gene are SGHAT and FQNNGV. V shed 3 bases, J shed 12 bases, and the junction held 8 bases outside the gene matches. There are 13 residues in the CDR3. CDR3 residues: CASSFTGEPRQHF. CDR3 coding DNA: TGTGCCAGCAGCTTCACAGGGGAACCTCGCCAGCATTTT.

CDR3: CASSPRTGQHNEQFF. Here the CDR3 DNA reads TGTGCCAGCAGCCCCAGGACAGGTCAACACAATGAGCAGTTCTTC. The chain uses TRBV7-6 and TRBJ2-1, with TRBD1 identical over 7 bases. J gave up 5 bases and V 5 bases, and 9 bases lay outside the gene matches. The germline V gene encodes CDR1 SGHVS and CDR2 FNYEAQ. This CDR3 is built from 15 residues.

V usage is TRBV6-5 and J usage is TRBJ2-1; tentatively, D is TRBD2 (5 bases). Germline CDR1 and CDR2: MNHEY and SVGAGI. CDR3 length equals 15 residues. Trimming left V 6 bases short and J 7 bases short, with 19 bases between. Here the CDR3 DNA reads TGTGCCAGCAGATACAAGGGTTCCTCGGGGAATGAGCAGTTCTTC. Amino acids: CASRYKGSSGNEQFF.

The chain carries TRBV11-3 and TRBJ1-1; D is uncertain. Germline V gives CDR1 SGHNT, CDR2 YENEEA. V was clipped by 6 bases and J by 0 bases, with 8 bases between them. This CDR3 region has 13 residues. For the CDR3, the DNA is TGTGCCAGCAGTACCTCTATGAACACTGAAGCTTTCTTT. Translated, it gives CASSTSMNTEAFF.

As to this clone: A junction end diverges from the germline sequence, so it may reflect a read error. The rearrangement uses TRBV6-6 and TRBJ2-3, with D perhaps matching TRBD1 or TRBD2 (5 bases each). The germline V gene has CDR1 MNHNY and CDR2 SVGAGI (reference sequence). This CDR3 spans 12 amino acids. In DNA form, the CDR3 reads TGCACAACGGGCAGGGACCCAGATACGCAGTATTTT. The encoded protein is CTTGRDPDTQYF.

The chain couples TRBV11-2 to TRBJ2-7; D is uncertain. Trimming removed 5 bases at V and 3 bases at J, with 8 bases between. CDR1 and CDR2 (germline): SGHAT, FQNNGV. CDR3 length equals 12 residues. The CDR3 reads CASSKGSYEQYF. The CDR3 region has the DNA TGTGCCAGCAGCAAGGGCAGCTACGAGCAGTACTTC.

The genes are TRBV7-2 and TRBJ1-6, with D possibly being TRBD1 (6 bases). CDR3 length: 16 amino acids. The germline V gene has CDR1 SGHTA and CDR2 FQGNSA. V was shortened by 6 bases and J by 10 bases, with 22 bases between the two germline ends. The CDR3 bases are TGTGCCAGCAGTCTAGGCACAGGGAATCGGGGCTCACCCCTCCACTTT. Translation: CASSLGTGNRGSPLHF.

The J gene is TRBJ2-7, the V gene TRBV27, with D uncertain. This CDR3 region has 15 residues. Trimming took 4 bases from V and 4 from J, leaving 17 bases between them. Germline V lookup: CDR1 MNHEY, CDR2 SMNVEV (reference sequence). In DNA, the CDR3 is TGTGCCAGCAGTTCTGGGTCGACTGTCCGTTACGAGCAGTACTTC. Its translation is CASSSGSTVRYEQYF.

The rearrangement joins TRBV5-1 to TRBJ1-6; a possible D gene is TRBD1 (6 bases). Germline V lookup: CDR1 SGHRS, CDR2 YFSETQ. This CDR3 contains 14 residues. Trimming shortened V by 1 base and J by 5 bases, and 7 bases separated the two germline ends. The chain's CDR3 is CASSLSGDNSPLHF. CDR3 coding DNA: TGCGCCAGCAGCTTGTCAGGGGATAATTCACCCCTCCACTTT.

This chain links TRBV11-2 with TRBJ1-1; no reliable D call. Germline lookup yields CDR1 SGHAT and CDR2 FQNNGV. CDR3 length equals 14 residues. Trimming pared 5 bases from V and 3 bases from J, leaving 13 bases between. The CDR3 DNA is TGTGCCAGCAGCAAGAGTACTTTGGACACTGAAGCTTTCTTT. Translation gives CASSKSTLDTEAFF.

A few counts support this clone. The gene calls are TRBV2 and TRBJ1-1, with 7 bases lining up with TRBD1. V gave up 5 bases and J gave up 1 base; unmatched junction bases: 4. Germline CDR1 and CDR2: SNHLY and FYNNEI. CDR3 length: 14 residues. CDR3 in DNA: TGTGCCAGCAGTCCCAGGGGGTCGAACACTGAAGCTTTCTTT. It translates to CASSPRGSNTEAFF. Full variable domain (missing parts from reference TRBV2 and TRBJ1-1): EPEVTQTPSHQVTQMGQEVILRCVPISNHLYFYWYRQILGQKVEFLVSFYNNEISEKSEIFDDQFSVERPDGSNFTLKIRSTKLEDSAMYFCASSPRGSNTEAFFGQGTRLTVV.

The chain joins TRBV7-3 to TRBJ1-4; D possibly corresponds to TRBD1 (5 bases). Germline CDR1 and CDR2: SGHTA and FQGTGA. V lost 2 bases to trimming and J lost 5 bases, with 6 bases between them. The CDR3 consists of 13 residues. The CDR3 loop reads CASSLGGNEKLFF. The CDR3 DNA sequence: TGTGCCAGCAGCTTAGGGGGAAATGAAAAACTGTTTTTT. Combining the CDR3 with reference TRBV7-3 and TRBJ1-4 gives the whole variable domain GAGVSQTPSNKVTEKGKYVELRCDPISGHTALYWYRQSLGQGPEFLIYFQGTGAADDSGLPNDRFFAVRPEGSVSTLKIQRTERGDSAVYLCASSLGGNEKLFFGSGTQLSVL.

Here the CDR3 reads CSDTEAGGAATEAFF. DNA of the CDR3: TGCAGCGACACAGAGGCAGGGGGCGCCGCCACTGAAGCTTTCTTT. The chain carries TRBV29-1 and TRBJ1-1, with TRBD1 matching 8 bases. J gave up 4 bases and V 7 bases, and 14 bases lay outside the gene matches. The CDR3 is made up of 15 amino acids. Germline CDR1 is SQVTM and CDR2 is ANQGSEA.

The chain joins TRBV12-5 to TRBJ1-5; D is unclear. The CDR3 spans 14 residues. In germline, CDR1 is LGHNT, CDR2 FRNRAP. V was pared by 1 base and J by 2 bases, with 6 bases between. CDR3 protein: CASGLGDRNQPQHF. For the CDR3, the DNA is TGTGCTAGTGGTTTGGGGGATCGCAATCAGCCCCAGCATTTT.

The rearrangement joins TRBV11-2 to TRBJ1-1; D remains ambiguous. Between the trimmed V and J ends, which lost 3 bases and 5 bases, there was a span of 13 bases. The CDR3 has 14 residues. CDR1 and CDR2 from the germline V gene are SGHAT and FQNNGV. For the CDR3, the DNA is TGTGCCAGCAGCTTCTCTATGGGCGGGACTGAAGCTTTCTTT. Amino acid sequence: CASSFSMGGTEAFF.

The chain links TRBV6-5 to TRBJ1-5; D is perhaps TRBD1 (5 bases). V was shortened by 0 bases and J by 9 bases, with 18 bases between the two germline ends. Germline V gene lookup returns CDR1 MNHEY and CDR2 SVGAGI. The CDR3 is 16 residues long. CDR3 protein: CASSYSNRPPYWPQHF. The CDR3 DNA sequence: TGTGCCAGCAGTTACTCGAACAGGCCCCCCTACTGGCCCCAGCATTTT.

The V call is TRBV25-1, the J call TRBJ1-1, with D unclear. Trimming pared 6 bases from V and 1 base from J, leaving 15 bases between. CDR1 is MGHDK and CDR2 is SYGVNS in the germline V gene. This CDR3 region has 15 residues. The CDR3 sequence: CASSPKRSRNTEAFF. The DNA of the CDR3 is TGTGCCAGCAGCCCCAAGAGGTCTAGGAACACTGAAGCTTTCTTT. Combining the CDR3 with reference TRBV25-1 and TRBJ1-1 gives the whole variable domain EADIYQTPRYLVIGTGKKITLECSQTMGHDKMYWYQQDPGMELHLIHYSYGVNSTEKGDLSSESTVSRIRTEHFPLTLESARPSHTSQYLCASSPKRSRNTEAFFGQGTRLTVV.

The chain uses TRBV5-1 and TRBJ2-5; perhaps TRBD2 as D (5 bases). Germline V gives CDR1 SGHRS, CDR2 YFSETQ. The CDR3 has 13 residues. The V end was cut by 7 bases, the J end by 2 bases, with 12 bases between. The CDR3 nucleotides are TGCGCCAGCCGAGGGCCGCTGCAAGAGACCCAGTACTTC. Translation: CASRGPLQETQYF. Supplemented by reference TRBV5-1 and TRBJ2-5, the full variable domain reads KAGVTQTPRYLIKTRGQQVTLSCSPISGHRSVSWYQQTPGQGLQFLFEYFSETQRNKGNFPGRFSGRQFSNSRSEMNVSTLELGDSALYLCASRGPLQETQYFGPGTRLLVL.

The V call is TRBV4-3, the J call TRBJ2-2; TRBD1 or TRBD2 may be the D gene (5 bases each). The length of the CDR3 is 17 residues. Germline CDR1 is LGHNA and CDR2 is YSLEER. The V end was cut by 0 bases, the J end by 6 bases, with 17 bases between. The CDR3 loop reads CASSQDWGFALAGELFF. In nucleotides, the CDR3 is TGCGCCAGCAGCCAAGATTGGGGGTTTGCTCTGGCCGGGGAGCTGTTTTTT.

This clone was seen a handful of times. V is TRBV11-3 and J is TRBJ1-5; D is perhaps TRBD1 (5 bases). Between the trimmed V and J ends, which lost 5 bases and 2 bases, there was a span of 13 bases. The CDR3 sequence is 15 residues long. Germline V gene sequence: CDR1 SGHNT, CDR2 YENEEA. The CDR3: CASSPRLQGNQPQHF. In DNA, the CDR3 is TGTGCCAGCAGCCCCCGTTTACAGGGCAATCAGCCCCAGCATTTT.

The rearrangement links TRBV6-6 to TRBJ2-1; TRBD2 matches 10 bases. Germline values: CDR1 MNHNY, CDR2 SVGAGI (reference sequence). The CDR3 totals 16 residues. V lost 2 bases to trimming and J lost 6 bases; unmatched junction nucleotides: 7. The CDR3 region is CASSYGQRGGLNEQFF. The CDR3 DNA follows: TGTGCCAGCAGTTACGGGCAGCGGGGGGGCCTCAATGAGCAGTTCTTC.